These T cell receptor beta chains were read from a single sample in a study of blood T cell repertoires in COVID-19. Sequencing was performed with immunoSEQ multiplex PCR; in TCRdb, only in-frame clones are kept and a portion is missing. The sample lists 95,000 to 150,000 clones; roughly four fifths were seen once. The specimen sequenced was peripheral blood. Every receptor here comes from a human donor in a cohort sampled during active COVID-19. The CDR3 runs from the conserved cysteine through the conserved F or W. The order of the fields is clone size, J gene, D gene, V gene, CDR3 protein, CDR3 DNA. D genes are given only for firm matches. The size field is filled for only some rows; it gives once, few, many or a size class.

clone_size: .; j_call: TRBJ1-1; d_call: .; v_call: TRBV5-1; cdr3_aa: CASSSTGPMNTEAFF; cdr3_nt: TGCGCCAGCAGTTCCACAGGGCCGATGAACACTGAAGCTTTCTTT
clone_size: .; j_call: TRBJ2-5; d_call: .; v_call: TRBV5-4; cdr3_aa: CASSPMTSQETQYF; cdr3_nt: TGTGCCAGCAGCCCTATGACTAGCCAAGAGACCCAGTACTTC
clone_size: few; j_call: TRBJ2-7; d_call: TRBD2; v_call: TRBV7-2; cdr3_aa: CASSLVAGGPRREQYF; cdr3_nt: TGTGCCAGCAGCTTAGTAGCGGGGGGGCCTAGGAGGGAGCAGTACTTC
clone_size: few; j_call: TRBJ2-1; d_call: TRBD1; v_call: TRBV6-2/TRBV6-3; cdr3_aa: CASSRDRVNNEQFF; cdr3_nt: TGTGCCAGCAGTCGGGACAGGGTTAACAATGAGCAGTTCTTC
clone_size: once; j_call: TRBJ2-5; d_call: TRBD2; v_call: TRBV7-2; cdr3_aa: CASSLLGGGKETQYF; cdr3_nt: TGTGCCAGCAGCCTCCTCGGGGGGGGTAAAGAGACCCAGTACTTC
clone_size: .; j_call: TRBJ1-4; d_call: TRBD1; v_call: TRBV5-1; cdr3_aa: CASGTGPNEKLFF; cdr3_nt: TGCGCCAGCGGGACAGGGCCTAATGAAAAACTGTTTTTT
clone_size: .; j_call: TRBJ2-5; d_call: TRBD1; v_call: TRBV6-1; cdr3_aa: CASSDRGGQEETQYF; cdr3_nt: TGTGCCAGCAGTGACCGAGGGGGCCAGGAAGAGACCCAGTACTTC
clone_size: .; j_call: TRBJ1-2; d_call: TRBD1; v_call: TRBV19; cdr3_aa: CATTGGRGYTF; cdr3_nt: TGTGCCACGACAGGGGGTCGGGGCTACACCTTC
clone_size: .; j_call: TRBJ1-6; d_call: TRBD1; v_call: TRBV19; cdr3_aa: CASSASTGSSSYNSPLHF; cdr3_nt: TGTGCCAGTAGTGCCTCGACAGGGTCCAGCTCCTATAATTCACCCCTCCACTTT
clone_size: .; j_call: TRBJ1-1; d_call: .; v_call: TRBV15; cdr3_aa: CATSSPFTTGSGAFF; cdr3_nt: TGTGCCACCAGCAGTCCATTTACCACAGGGTCGGGAGCTTTCTTT
clone_size: .; j_call: TRBJ2-7; d_call: TRBD2; v_call: TRBV6-6; cdr3_aa: CASSSGTSGYEQYF; cdr3_nt: TGTGCCAGCAGTTCCGGGACTAGCGGCTACGAGCAGTACTTC
clone_size: .; j_call: TRBJ2-2; d_call: TRBD1; v_call: TRBV7-6; cdr3_aa: CASSQFRQGLAGELFF; cdr3_nt: TGTGCCAGCAGCCAATTTCGACAGGGTTTGGCCGGGGAGCTGTTTTTT
clone_size: .; j_call: TRBJ2-5; d_call: TRBD2; v_call: TRBV9; cdr3_aa: CASSASLAGGFEETQYF; cdr3_nt: TGTGCCAGCAGCGCTTCATTAGCGGGGGGGTTTGAAGAGACCCAGTACTTC
clone_size: once; j_call: TRBJ2-5; d_call: TRBD1; v_call: TRBV7-8; cdr3_aa: CASSLKGAGRAEETQYF; cdr3_nt: TGTGCCAGCAGCTTAAAGGGGGCCGGAAGGGCGGAAGAGACCCAGTACTTC
clone_size: .; j_call: TRBJ2-3; d_call: .; v_call: TRBV10-3; cdr3_aa: CAISESTGTDTQYF; cdr3_nt: TGTGCCATCAGTGAGTCGACAGGCACAGATACGCAGTATTTT
clone_size: .; j_call: TRBJ2-5; d_call: TRBD2; v_call: TRBV10-3; cdr3_aa: CAISETPGRDLWETQYF; cdr3_nt: TGTGCCATCAGTGAGACCCCCGGGAGGGATCTTTGGGAGACCCAGTACTTC
clone_size: .; j_call: TRBJ1-1; d_call: .; v_call: TRBV5-6; cdr3_aa: CASSLSGVAFF; cdr3_nt: TGTGCCAGCAGCTTATCGGGAGTCGCTTTCTTT
clone_size: .; j_call: TRBJ1-2; d_call: .; v_call: TRBV5-1; cdr3_aa: CASSGRGYGSYGYTF; cdr3_nt: TGCGCCAGCAGCGGGCGAGGGTATGGCAGCTATGGCTACACCTTC
clone_size: .; j_call: TRBJ2-1; d_call: TRBD2; v_call: TRBV5-1; cdr3_aa: CASSTASGGYNEQFF; cdr3_nt: TGCGCCAGCAGCACTGCTAGCGGGGGTTACAATGAGCAGTTCTTC
clone_size: .; j_call: TRBJ2-2; d_call: .; v_call: TRBV7-9; cdr3_aa: CASSSSAGIDTGELFF; cdr3_nt: TGTGCCAGCAGCTCCAGTGCGGGAATAGACACCGGGGAGCTGTTTTTT
clone_size: few; j_call: TRBJ1-5; d_call: .; v_call: TRBV7-6; cdr3_aa: CASSLDRNQPQHF; cdr3_nt: TGTGCCAGCAGCTTAGACAGAAATCAGCCCCAGCATTTT
clone_size: .; j_call: TRBJ2-1; d_call: TRBD2; v_call: TRBV5-1; cdr3_aa: CASSLGSGGFEQFF; cdr3_nt: TGCGCCAGCAGCTTGGGCAGCGGGGGGTTTGAGCAGTTCTTC
clone_size: .; j_call: TRBJ1-1; d_call: .; v_call: TRBV5-1; cdr3_aa: CASSSDGPGAFF; cdr3_nt: TGCGCCAGCAGCTCGGACGGGCCAGGGGCTTTCTTT
clone_size: .; j_call: TRBJ2-1; d_call: TRBD1; v_call: TRBV6-5; cdr3_aa: CASSYTWDSSYNEQFF; cdr3_nt: TGTGCCAGCAGTTATACCTGGGACAGCTCCTACAATGAGCAGTTCTTC
clone_size: once; j_call: TRBJ2-7; d_call: TRBD1; v_call: TRBV6-5; cdr3_aa: CASSYRGLYEQYF; cdr3_nt: TGTGCCAGCAGTTACAGGGGGCTCTACGAGCAGTACTTC
clone_size: .; j_call: TRBJ2-7; d_call: TRBD1; v_call: TRBV19; cdr3_aa: CASSFRDRDEQYF; cdr3_nt: TGTGCCAGTAGTTTCAGGGACAGGGACGAGCAGTACTTC
clone_size: .; j_call: TRBJ1-1; d_call: TRBD1; v_call: TRBV29-1; cdr3_aa: CSVPYVDRVGDTEAFF; cdr3_nt: TGCAGCGTCCCGTACGTGGACAGGGTGGGGGATACTGAAGCTTTCTTT
clone_size: few; j_call: TRBJ2-5; d_call: TRBD2; v_call: TRBV7-8; cdr3_aa: CASSLVLAGGWEETQYF; cdr3_nt: TGTGCCAGCAGCTTAGTTCTAGCGGGGGGGTGGGAGGAGACCCAGTACTTC
clone_size: .; j_call: TRBJ1-1; d_call: .; v_call: TRBV3-1/TRBV3-2; cdr3_aa: CASSQEGGAGEAFF; cdr3_nt: TGTGCCAGCAGCCAAGAAGGAGGGGCCGGTGAAGCTTTCTTT
clone_size: .; j_call: TRBJ1-2; d_call: TRBD1; v_call: TRBV19; cdr3_aa: CASSPGWTGSNYGYTF; cdr3_nt: TGTGCCAGTTCACCTGGGTGGACAGGGTCTAACTATGGCTACACCTTC
clone_size: .; j_call: TRBJ1-2; d_call: TRBD1; v_call: TRBV4-2; cdr3_aa: CASSQDVGTGQGYTF; cdr3_nt: TGTGCCAGCAGCCAAGATGTAGGGACAGGGCAAGGCTACACCTTC
clone_size: .; j_call: TRBJ1-2; d_call: TRBD1; v_call: TRBV5-1; cdr3_aa: CASSLGLRGTGVNYGYTF; cdr3_nt: TGCGCCAGCAGCCTAGGGTTACGGGGGACAGGGGTCAACTATGGCTACACCTTC
clone_size: .; j_call: TRBJ1-1; d_call: .; v_call: TRBV6-5; cdr3_aa: CASSYYGARQAEAFF; cdr3_nt: TGTGCCAGCAGTTACTATGGGGCCCGACAGGCTGAAGCTTTCTTT
clone_size: few; j_call: TRBJ1-5; d_call: TRBD1; v_call: TRBV5-3; cdr3_aa: CARSTDRFNQPQHF; cdr3_nt: TGTGCCAGAAGCACGGACAGGTTCAATCAGCCCCAGCATTTT
clone_size: .; j_call: TRBJ1-1; d_call: .; v_call: TRBV10-2; cdr3_aa: CVVRVPHEPEAFF; cdr3_nt: TGCGTCGTTCGGGTTCCACACGAGCCTGAAGCTTTCTTT
clone_size: .; j_call: TRBJ2-1; d_call: .; v_call: TRBV4-3; cdr3_aa: CASSQLQGWEQFF; cdr3_nt: TGCGCCAGCAGCCAGCTACAGGGCTGGGAGCAGTTCTTC
clone_size: once; j_call: TRBJ2-2; d_call: TRBD1; v_call: TRBV5-1; cdr3_aa: CASSLGPDRGLGGELFF; cdr3_nt: TGCGCCAGCAGCTTGGGCCCGGACAGGGGGCTAGGCGGGGAGCTGTTTTTT
clone_size: .; j_call: TRBJ1-3; d_call: TRBD1; v_call: TRBV13; cdr3_aa: CASSLLADRGLGDTIYF; cdr3_nt: TGTGCCAGCAGCTTACTCGCGGACAGGGGGCTCGGGGACACCATATATTTT
clone_size: .; j_call: TRBJ1-1; d_call: .; v_call: TRBV29-1; cdr3_aa: CSVKQGNTEAFF; cdr3_nt: TGCAGCGTTAAACAGGGGAACACTGAAGCTTTCTTT
clone_size: .; j_call: TRBJ2-1; d_call: TRBD1; v_call: TRBV24-1; cdr3_aa: CATSDGTGTKVRAEQFF; cdr3_nt: TGTGCCACCAGTGATGGGACAGGGACAAAGGTGAGAGCTGAGCAGTTCTTC
clone_size: .; j_call: TRBJ2-5; d_call: .; v_call: TRBV1; cdr3_aa: CTSSRETSGAQETQYF; cdr3_nt: TGCACCAGCAGCCGGGAGACTAGCGGGGCCCAAGAGACCCAGTACTTC
clone_size: .; j_call: TRBJ2-7; d_call: TRBD1; v_call: TRBV4-1; cdr3_aa: CASSLPGTGVYEQYF; cdr3_nt: TGCGCCAGCAGCCTACCCGGGACAGGGGTCTACGAGCAGTACTTC